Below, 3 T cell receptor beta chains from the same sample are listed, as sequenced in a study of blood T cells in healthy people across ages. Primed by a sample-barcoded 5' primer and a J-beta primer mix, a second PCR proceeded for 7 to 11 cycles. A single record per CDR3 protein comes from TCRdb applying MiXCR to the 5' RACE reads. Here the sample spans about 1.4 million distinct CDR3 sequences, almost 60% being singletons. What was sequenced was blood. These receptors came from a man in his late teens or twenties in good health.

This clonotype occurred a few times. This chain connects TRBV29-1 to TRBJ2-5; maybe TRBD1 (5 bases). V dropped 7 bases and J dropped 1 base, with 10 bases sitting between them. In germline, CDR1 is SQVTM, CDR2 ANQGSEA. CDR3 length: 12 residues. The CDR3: CSAQGLQETQYF. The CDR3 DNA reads TGCAGCGCCCAGGGCCTCCAAGAGACCCAGTACTTC.

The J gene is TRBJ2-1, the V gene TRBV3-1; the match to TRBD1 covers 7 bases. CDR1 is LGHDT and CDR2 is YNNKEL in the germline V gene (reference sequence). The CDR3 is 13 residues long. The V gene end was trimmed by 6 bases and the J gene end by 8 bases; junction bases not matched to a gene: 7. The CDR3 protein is CASSFEGAYEQFF. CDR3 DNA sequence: TGTGCCAGCAGTTTCGAGGGGGCCTATGAGCAGTTCTTC.

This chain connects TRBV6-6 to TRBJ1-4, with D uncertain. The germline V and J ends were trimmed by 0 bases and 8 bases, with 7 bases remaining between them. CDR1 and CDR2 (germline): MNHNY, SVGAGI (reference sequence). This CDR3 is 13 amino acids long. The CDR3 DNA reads TGTGCCAGCAGTTACTCAGGGCTCGAAAAACTGTTTTTT. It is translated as CASSYSGLEKLFF.